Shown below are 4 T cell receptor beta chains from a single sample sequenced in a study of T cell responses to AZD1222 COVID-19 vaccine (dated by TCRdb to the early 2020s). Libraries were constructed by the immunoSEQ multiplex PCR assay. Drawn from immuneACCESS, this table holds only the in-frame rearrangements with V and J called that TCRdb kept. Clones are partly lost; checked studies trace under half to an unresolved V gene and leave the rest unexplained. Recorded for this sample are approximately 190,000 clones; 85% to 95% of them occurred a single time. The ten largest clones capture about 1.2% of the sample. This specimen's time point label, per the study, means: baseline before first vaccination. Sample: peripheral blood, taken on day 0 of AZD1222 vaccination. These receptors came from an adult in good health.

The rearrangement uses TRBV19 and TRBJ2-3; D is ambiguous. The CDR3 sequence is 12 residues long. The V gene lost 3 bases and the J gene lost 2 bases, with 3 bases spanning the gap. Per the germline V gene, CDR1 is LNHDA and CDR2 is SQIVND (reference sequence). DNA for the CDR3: TGTGCCAGTAGTATTACCACAGATACGCAGTATTTT. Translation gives CASSITTDTQYF.

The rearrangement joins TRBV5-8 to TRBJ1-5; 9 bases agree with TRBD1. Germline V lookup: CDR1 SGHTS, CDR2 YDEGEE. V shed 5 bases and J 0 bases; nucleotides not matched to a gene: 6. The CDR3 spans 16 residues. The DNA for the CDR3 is TGTGCCAGCAGTTTAACAGGGGGCCCTAGCAATCAGCCCCAGCATTTT. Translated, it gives CASSLTGGPSNQPQHF.

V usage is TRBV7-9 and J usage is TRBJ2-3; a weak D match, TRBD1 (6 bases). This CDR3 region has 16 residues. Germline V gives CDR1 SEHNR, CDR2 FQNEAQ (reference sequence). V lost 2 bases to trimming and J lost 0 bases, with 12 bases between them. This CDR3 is CASSLFGDTSTDTQYF. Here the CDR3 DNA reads TGTGCCAGCAGCTTATTCGGGGACACAAGCACAGATACGCAGTATTTT.

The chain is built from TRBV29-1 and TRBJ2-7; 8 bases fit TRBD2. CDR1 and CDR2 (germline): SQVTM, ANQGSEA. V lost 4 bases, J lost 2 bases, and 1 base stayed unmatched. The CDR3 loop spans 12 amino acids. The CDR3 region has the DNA TGCAGCGTTGTTAGCGGGGCCTACGAGCAGTACTTC. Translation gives CSVVSGAYEQYF.